This T cell receptor beta chain emerged from a study of T cell repertoires in cytomegalovirus infection. Overall study: Public signatures in TCR beta pointed to CMV infection and matching HLA type. Overall study findings and caveats: Public TCR beta family frequency separated CMV-and-HLA carriers, including in an independent cohort. There were HLA-C-restricted CMV-specific TCR beta clonotypes dominating the ex vivo response.

TCRdb itself ran the reads through MiXCR, one entry per CDR3 protein. The sample carries around 490,000 distinct CDR3 sequences, around 27% recorded once. The sample holds a few counts of this clonotype. Its specificity is unknown. V was cut by 3 bases and J by 1 base, with 6 bases left in between. CDR1 MDHEN and CDR2 SYDVKM come from the germline V gene. There are 13 residues in the CDR3. Sequencing input: PBMCs. The receptor comes from a human donor in good health (CMV status not recorded). Some clones in this sample may be carry-over from other donors' samples. V is TRBV28 and J is TRBJ1-2; D is ambiguous. CDR3: CASSLHLNYGYTF. The DNA of the CDR3 is TGTGCCAGCAGTTTGCATCTTAACTATGGCTACACCTTC.